This TCR beta chain comes out of a study of blood T cell repertoires in COVID-19. V dropped 3 bases and J dropped 4; count of bases not matched to a gene: 8. CDR3 length equals 15 residues. The germline CDR1 and CDR2 sequences are SGHAT and FQDESV (reference sequence). Per the original data handling: Nucleated cell counts were estimated from reference gene primer amplification. Produced via immunoSEQ multiplex PCR; TCRdb's table is partial and in-frame only. V, J and clone size derive from that table, while D and trimming were established from the DNA sequence. This sample has around 100,000 clones, with 82% found just once.

This sequence joins TRBV11-1 and TRBJ1-2; 7 bases line up with TRBD1. This TCR came from a man aged 70 or older with acute or convalescent COVID-19. Sample: peripheral blood. In DNA, the CDR3 is TGTGCCAGCAGCTTCACGTCACAGGGGACCTATGGCTACACCTTC. Residues: CASSFTSQGTYGYTF.